A selection of T cell receptor beta chains follows, all from one sample in a study of monozygotic twins with inflammatory bowel disease. TCRdb processed the 5' RACE reads again and assigns one entry to each CDR3 protein, with no DNA. This sample's table reports around 220,000 distinct CDR3 sequences. Sequenced material: blood. The receptors were sampled from a human donor with ulcerative colitis or Crohn's disease, or a healthy co-twin of an affected twin (not recorded which). Both conserved end residues are part of each CDR3.

TRBJ2-1	TRBV23-1	15	CASTGGLAGVNEQFF
TRBJ1-6	TRBV9	13	CASSVGGQSPLHF
TRBJ2-7	TRBV7-9	17	CASSLKQGSGESYEQYF
TRBJ1-1	TRBV29-1	14	CSAGKAGLNTEAFF
TRBJ2-2	TRBV2	15	CASRLAGELAGELFF
TRBJ2-3	TRBV20-1	12	CSASIPPNTQYF
TRBJ1-1	TRBV19	13	CASSMAANTEAFF
TRBJ2-7	TRBV7-2	15	CASSLRGQGSYEQYF
TRBJ2-7	TRBV7-2	15	CASSLGGTGAWGQYF
TRBJ2-1	TRBV2	14	CASKSSGGFGEQFF
TRBJ2-2	TRBV7-2	16	CASSPRVGSKAGELFF
TRBJ2-2	TRBV29-1	14	CSVGRTGGTGELFF
TRBJ1-1	TRBV4-3	14	CASSQDGSNTEAFF
TRBJ1-6	TRBV5-4	13	CASSLETESPLHF
TRBJ1-1	TRBV7-3	14	CASSLMGGNTEAFF
TRBJ2-1	TRBV10-2	17	CASRNPGGTDLYNEQFF
TRBJ1-5	TRBV12-3/TRBV12-4	13	CASSTGGGQPQHF
TRBJ1-6	TRBV30	13	CAWRRDLSSPLHF
TRBJ1-2	TRBV29-1	13	CSVSSTANYGYTF
TRBJ1-6	TRBV9	16	CASSVVDSPYNSPLHF
TRBJ2-7	TRBV7-9	14	CASSLEVRAYEQYF
TRBJ2-5	TRBV13	15	CASSLVTGGPETQYF
TRBJ1-2	TRBV18	15	CASSPIDGINYGYTF
TRBJ2-7	TRBV3-1	14	CASSQEFGPWEQYF
TRBJ2-1	TRBV29-1	17	CSFVGLAETSSYNEQFF
TRBJ2-7	TRBV14	13	CASSQQGPYEQYF
TRBJ2-2	TRBV6-1	15	CASRPGQVGSGELFF
TRBJ1-2	TRBV7-9	14	CASSPGTPNYGYTF
TRBJ2-7	TRBV6-1	13	CASSDGSDYEQYF
TRBJ2-1	TRBV20-1	12	CSARNGDNEQFF
TRBJ1-2	TRBV7-9	14	CASSTARGGNGYTF
TRBJ2-1	TRBV7-9	15	CASSSARSSGGGKFF
TRBJ1-1	TRBV29-1	13	CSVRRASGTEAFF
TRBJ2-1	TRBV6-2/TRBV6-3	17	CASSYVLAGYSYNEQFF
TRBJ1-5	TRBV6-2/TRBV6-3	13	CATTLVSNQPQHF
TRBJ2-3	TRBV11-2	16	CASSSGLAGGQDTQYF
TRBJ1-5	TRBV2	16	CASSSGTGVRNQPQHF
TRBJ2-7	TRBV3-1	17	CASSQARAALPYDEQYF
TRBJ2-7	TRBV18	15	CASSPQLDTSYEQYF
TRBJ2-4	TRBV7-2	13	CASSLEAGNIQYF
TRBJ1-1	TRBV12-3/TRBV12-4	15	CASSLEGGVYTEAFF
TRBJ2-7	TRBV6-5	14	CASSYMAGSYEQYF
TRBJ2-1	TRBV7-6	15	CASSPGTDFYNEQFF
TRBJ2-2	TRBV4-1	15	CASSHPGTNTGELFF
TRBJ2-5	TRBV7-9	13	CASSFPLQETQYF
TRBJ2-4	TRBV30	13	CAWSTGQGNIQYF